These 13 T cell receptor beta chains were all obtained from the same sample, sequenced in a study of Graves' ophthalmopathy and Graves' hyperthyroidism. Researchers took RNA transcripts and amplified TCR beta CDR3 regions from them. HTBI primers served in a first-round RT-PCR, which a second-round multiplex PCR followed. TCRdb processed the multiplex PCR reads anew with MiXCR; each CDR3 protein has one entry. The sample has hundreds of thousands of distinct CDR3 sequences; 15% to 19% are singletons. The sequenced material came from peripheral blood. The receptors come from a woman between 18 and 29 years old with stable Graves' hyperthyroidism.

Notes on this clonotype: Germline and junction disagree at one end, which may indicate a read error. The chain couples TRBV6-4 to TRBJ2-5; no clear D. Germline assignment: CDR1 MRHNA and CDR2 SNTAGT. The CDR3 has 14 amino acids. The CDR3 DNA follows: TGCGCCAGCAGTAGAAGGGTACAGCAAGAGACCCAGTACTTC. Its protein is CASSRRVQQETQYF.

The sample holds a few counts of this clonotype. This chain connects TRBV7-2 to TRBJ2-4; 7 positions match TRBD2. The J call could be wrong; TRBJ2-1 is a better fit for the DNA end. This CDR3 is 12 amino acids long. CDR1 is SGHTA, CDR2 FQGNSA, per germline. The CDR3 sequence: CASSLPGLGQFF. The CDR3 DNA reads as TGTGCCAGCAGCTTACCTGGACTAGGTCAGTTCTTC.

The sample holds many counts of this clonotype. The chain couples TRBV6-2 or TRBV6-3 to TRBJ2-7, with a weak D call TRBD1 (6 bases). The CDR3 consists of 14 residues. Germline CDR1 and CDR2: MNHEY and SVGEGT. V lost 6 bases to trimming and J lost 3 bases, with 15 bases between them. The DNA for the CDR3 is TGTGCCAGCAGCTGGATGAAAGGGGGCTACGAGCAGTACTTC. This encodes CASSWMKGGYEQYF.

This clonotype was observed at least ten times. This chain uses TRBV4-1 with TRBJ2-5; 7 positions agree with TRBD2. Germline V gives CDR1 MGHRA, CDR2 YSYEKL. With V trimmed by 0 bases and J by 2 bases, 3 bases remained unmatched. The CDR3 is 15 residues long. CDR3 DNA sequence: TGCGCCAGCAGCCAAGACGGAGCGGGGCAAGAGACCCAGTACTTC. Encoded protein: CASSQDGAGQETQYF.

This clonotype was found many times. The chain joins TRBV19 to TRBJ1-5, with TRBD1 matching over 7 bases. V lost 6 bases and J lost 1; bases outside the gene matches: 9. There are 16 residues in the CDR3. The germline gives CDR1 LNHDA, CDR2 SQIVND (reference sequence). CDR3 in DNA: TGTGCCAGTAGGATGACAGGGCCCAGGAGCAATCAGCCCCAGCATTTT. Translated, it gives CASRMTGPRSNQPQHF.

This clonotype showed up many times. The chain combines TRBV3-1 with TRBJ1-1, with D unresolved. The CDR3 loop spans 14 amino acids. The germline gives CDR1 LGHDT, CDR2 YNNKEL (reference sequence). V gave up 4 bases and J gave up 7 bases, with 16 bases separating them. The CDR3 nucleotides are TGTGCCAGCAGCCTCTCATCGGGCAGGCTTGAAGCTTTCTTT. Translating it yields CASSLSSGRLEAFF.

This clonotype was recorded many times. V and J are TRBV19 and TRBJ1-5; TRBD1 agrees at 9 bases. This CDR3 has 16 residues. Germline CDR1 is LNHDA and CDR2 is SQIVND (reference sequence). J was trimmed by 3 bases and V by 4 bases; bases with no gene match: 7. The CDR3 is CASSTGTGKFNQPQHF. Here the CDR3 DNA reads TGTGCCAGTAGTACCGGGACAGGGAAATTCAATCAGCCCCAGCATTTT.

This clonotype was counted ten times or more. As DNA, the CDR3 is TGTGCCAGTAGTCGGACGGTGTCGGGGACAGATAGCAATCAGCCCCAGCATTTT. The encoded protein is CASSRTVSGTDSNQPQHF. This sequence joins TRBV19 and TRBJ1-5; 7 bases align to TRBD1. Germline V gene sequence: CDR1 LNHDA, CDR2 SQIVND (reference sequence). Unmatched junction bases numbered 13, after V lost 5 bases and J lost 0 bases. The CDR3 covers 18 residues.

This clonotype was recorded at least ten times. This sequence joins TRBV19 and TRBJ1-2; D is unresolved. The CDR3 is made up of 15 amino acids. Trimming pared 7 bases from V and 2 bases from J, leaving 17 bases between. CDR1 and CDR2 from the germline V gene are LNHDA and SQIVND (reference sequence). CDR3 sequence reads: CASTFTSTANYGYTF. CDR3 nucleotides: TGTGCCAGTACCTTTACCTCTACAGCAAACTATGGCTACACCTTC.

V and J are TRBV7-8 and TRBJ1-5, with TRBD1 as a possible D gene (6 bases). From germline, CDR1 is SGHVS and CDR2 FQNEAQ. This CDR3 is 14 amino acids long. The ends were cut back, 8 bases at V and 6 bases at J, with 17 bases in the middle. CDR3 nucleotide sequence: TGTGCCAGCGGGCGTACAGGGAACGGTCAGCCCCAGCATTTT. Its translation is CASGRTGNGQPQHF.

There are many counts of this clonotype. This rearrangement joins TRBV9 to TRBJ2-7; 12 positions agree with TRBD2. V gave up 3 bases and J gave up 7 bases; unmatched junction bases: 8. Germline CDR1 and CDR2: SGDLS and YYNGEE. This CDR3 has 15 residues. CDR3 sequence: CASSGSSGGAWEQYF. CDR3 DNA: TGTGCCAGCAGCGGATCTAGCGGGGGGGCGTGGGAGCAGTACTTC.

This clonotype was picked up many times. The genes are TRBV12-3 or TRBV12-4 and TRBJ2-7; no reliable D call. The V end lost 0 bases, the J end lost 4 bases, and 4 bases lay between the germline ends. The CDR3 length is 12 residues. The CDR3 DNA reads TGTGCCAGCAGTTTAGCTCATTACGAGCAGTACTTC. Its translation: CASSLAHYEQYF.

This clonotype has a count of ten or more. The chain employs TRBV10-1 and TRBJ1-1; D is possibly TRBD1 (6 bases). The germline V gene has CDR1 WNHNN and CDR2 SYGVQD (reference sequence). V lost 7 bases and J lost 0, with 15 bases in between. This CDR3 spans 15 amino acids. This chain's CDR3 is CASNPGTLMNTEAFF. The CDR3 coding sequence is TGCGCCAGCAACCCCGGGACACTTATGAACACTGAAGCTTTCTTT.